This T cell receptor beta chain emerged from a study of shared clonotypes between healthy human individuals. The study's findings and limits: Limitation of the genetic and exposure-history diversity represented came from the few donors.

The repertoire was sequenced with immunoSEQ multiplex PCR; TCRdb's copy has only in-frame clones and lacks some. The data show more than 450,000 clones, more than 65% seen once. Germline V CDR1 and CDR2: SGHNT, YENEEA. The CDR3 spans 14 residues. J was trimmed by 5 bases and V by 7 bases; bases with no gene match: 7. For this clone: The antigen remains undetermined.

Sample: PBMCs. The chain uses TRBV11-3 and TRBJ2-1; 8 nucleotides agree with TRBD2. The receptor comes from a woman aged 40 to 50 in good health. Some clones in this sample may be carry-over from other donors' samples. In DNA form, the CDR3 reads TGTGCCAGCAACAGCGGGAGCGTCAACAATGAGCAGTTCTTC. The encoded protein is CASNSGSVNNEQFF.